This entry describes one T cell receptor beta chain. The record originates from a study of CD8 T cells in ankylosing spondylitis. TCRdb processed the 5' RACE reads anew with MiXCR; each CDR3 protein has one entry. The sample lists under 250,000 distinct CDR3 sequences; roughly a third were seen once. Germline V gives CDR1 MNHEY, CDR2 SVGAGI. This CDR3 has 12 residues. Deletions cut 6 bases from V and 1 base from J, with 6 bases between. The TCR originated in a male donor with ankylosing spondylitis or in good health (not recorded which). The J gene is TRBJ1-1, the V gene TRBV6-5, with D unclear. The sequencing sample was made of blood, either unsorted or a sorted T cell fraction (not recorded which). CDR3 nucleotides: TGTGCCAGCAGCCGATCGAACACTGAAGCTTTCTTT. Amino acids: CASSRSNTEAFF.